One sample yielded the 17 T cell receptor beta chains listed below, sequenced in a study of OX40 agonist ivuxolimab in advanced cancers. Repertoires were generated with immunoSEQ multiplex PCR, while TCRdb's copy carries only in-frame clones and drops some. The data show some 8,900 clones, 70% seen once. This specimen consisted of CD4+ or CD8+ T cells sorted from blood, obtained in a trial of the OX40 agonist ivuxolimab. These receptors came from an adult with an advanced solid tumor such as melanoma, head and neck, liver or kidney cancer.

The chain combines TRBV12-2 with TRBJ2-7; the tabulated D call, TRBD2, remains unverified against the DNA. TRBV12-2 is labeled a pseudogene. This CDR3 is built from 15 residues. The DNA for the CDR3 is TGTGCAAGTCGCTCTGTAGCGGGGGGGGTCGGCGAGCAGTACTTC. Its translation: CASRSVAGGVGEQYF.

J is TRBJ2-7 and V is TRBV13; 7 nucleotides agree with TRBD1. Germline V gene sequence: CDR1 PRHDT, CDR2 FYEKMQ (reference sequence). Trimming took 0 bases from V and 3 from J; bases not matched to a gene: 5. The CDR3 covers 15 residues. In DNA, the CDR3 is TGTGCCAGCAGCTTAGGACAGGGGAAGAACTACGAGCAGTACTTC. Its protein product is CASSLGQGKNYEQYF.

V and J are TRBV11-2 and TRBJ2-2, with 10 positions matching TRBD2. Per the germline V gene, CDR1 is SGHAT and CDR2 is FQNNGV. This CDR3 is 16 amino acids long. V lost 1 base and J lost 2; bases outside the gene matches: 1. This chain's CDR3 is CASSLVAGGNTGELFF. The CDR3 DNA reads TGTGCCAGCAGCTTAGTAGCGGGGGGCAACACCGGGGAGCTGTTTTTT.

This clone is labeled as medium-sized. This chain connects TRBV29-1 to TRBJ1-5; no clear D gene. V was clipped by 7 bases and J by 5 bases, with 15 bases between them. The germline V gene encodes CDR1 SQVTM and CDR2 ANQGSEA. The CDR3 is 13 amino acids. This CDR3 reads CSATRGLDQPQHF. The CDR3 bases are TGCAGCGCCACCCGAGGGCTAGATCAGCCCCAGCATTTT.

CDR3 in amino acids: CAWSVQGEIGANVLTF. DNA of the CDR3: TGTGCCTGGAGTGTACAGGGGGAGATTGGGGCCAACGTCCTGACTTTC. The rearrangement links TRBV30 to TRBJ2-6, with TRBD1 matching 8 bases. Per the germline V gene, CDR1 is GTSNPN and CDR2 is SVGIG (reference sequence). Losses at the gene ends were 0 bases for V and 3 bases for J; bases not matched to a gene: 4. The CDR3 spans 16 residues.

A note on this clone: This CDR3 is also generated by other DNA sequences in the sample. The chain couples TRBV28 to TRBJ2-5, with no clear D. Trimming removed 3 bases from V and 1 base from J, with 3 bases in between. Germline V gene data show CDR1 as MDHEN and CDR2 as SYDVKM. This CDR3 has 12 amino acids. The CDR3 coding sequence is TGTGCCAGCAGTTTTAGCCAAGAGACCCAGTACTTC. Its protein product is CASSFSQETQYF.

The chain uses TRBV4-1 and TRBJ1-1; no definite D call. This CDR3 has 15 residues. The germline V gene encodes CDR1 MGHRA and CDR2 YSYEKL. The V end lost 0 bases, the J end lost 7 bases, and 15 bases lay between the germline ends. This chain's CDR3 is CASSQERRPRGEAFF. CDR3 nucleotide sequence: TGCGCCAGCAGCCAAGAACGGAGGCCCCGTGGTGAAGCTTTCTTT.

The rearrangement links TRBV5-1 to TRBJ1-6; TRBD1 is a possible D gene (5 bases). This CDR3 is built from 15 residues. Germline V gene lookup returns CDR1 SGHRS and CDR2 YFSETQ. Deletions cut 4 bases from V and 3 bases from J, with 11 bases between. DNA of the CDR3: TGCGCCAGCAGCCCAGGGCCGAACTATAATTCACCCCTCCACTTT. Translation gives CASSPGPNYNSPLHF.

This rearrangement joins TRBV4-1 to TRBJ2-7; 7 bases map to TRBD2. V trimming: 1 base; J trimming: 4 bases; junction bases outside the gene matches: 7. The CDR3 is made up of 15 amino acids. The germline V gene encodes CDR1 MGHRA and CDR2 YSYEKL. CDR3 sequence (DNA): TGCGCCAGCAGCCAAGGGTTGTCTAGCGGATACGAGCAGTACTTC. This sequence encodes CASSQGLSSGYEQYF.

The rearrangement links TRBV9 to TRBJ2-1; D is unresolved. Germline lookup yields CDR1 SGDLS and CDR2 YYNGEE. Trimming left V 3 bases short and J 4 bases short, with 8 bases between. This CDR3 is built from 13 residues. The CDR3 DNA reads as TGTGCCAGCAGCGGAAAAGGTTACAATGAGCAGTTCTTC. As protein: CASSGKGYNEQFF.

The chain couples TRBV30 to TRBJ1-1; D is ambiguous. The CDR3 runs 13 residues. Trimming left V 1 base short and J 1 base short, with 7 bases between. Germline V gene lookup returns CDR1 GTSNPN and CDR2 SVGIG (reference sequence). CDR3 DNA sequence: TGTGCCTGGAGTGACTTGGGGAACACTGAAGCTTTCTTT. The encoded protein is CAWSDLGNTEAFF. The variable domain in full, completed from reference TRBV30 and TRBJ1-1, reads SQTIHQWPATLVQPVGSPLSLECTVEGTSNPNLYWYRQAAGRGLQLLFYSVGIGQISSEVPQNLSASRPQDRQFILSSKKLLLSDSGFYLCAWSDLGNTEAFFGQGTRLTVV.

This CDR3 reads CATLGWQGGTGELFF. The CDR3 bases are TGTGCCACCTTGGGGTGGCAGGGGGGCACCGGGGAGCTGTTTTTT. The V and J genes are TRBV19 and TRBJ2-2; tentatively, D is TRBD1 (7 bases). The CDR3 has 15 residues. Germline V CDR1 and CDR2: LNHDA, SQIVND (reference sequence). V was cut by 10 bases and J by 4 bases, with 19 bases left in between.

The V call is TRBV29-1, the J call TRBJ2-7, with D tentatively TRBD1 (6 bases). Trimming removed 3 bases at V and 2 bases at J, with 17 bases between. There are 15 residues in the CDR3. The germline V gene has CDR1 SQVTM and CDR2 ANQGSEA. The CDR3 loop reads CSVDVGQGYPYEQYF. CDR3 bases: TGCAGCGTTGACGTCGGGCAGGGGTACCCCTACGAGCAGTACTTC.

This clone was detected a few times. The chain's CDR3 is CASSVGGTPDYTF. The CDR3 nucleotides read TGTGCCAGCAGCGTGGGTGGGACGCCGGACTACACCTTC. This chain links TRBV9 with TRBJ1-2, with D perhaps TRBD1 (5 bases). From germline, CDR1 is SGDLS and CDR2 YYNGEE. V lost 2 bases, J lost 10 bases, and 15 bases lay in between. CDR3 length: 13 residues.

This chain links TRBV27 with TRBJ1-5; possible D gene TRBD1, 5 bases. The CDR3 spans 14 residues. V lost 5 bases and J lost 7, with 15 bases in between. Germline lookup yields CDR1 MNHEY and CDR2 SMNVEV (reference sequence). The CDR3 DNA reads as TGTGCCAGCAGTGAGCCAGGGAGACACCAGCCCCAGCATTTT. This gives the protein CASSEPGRHQPQHF.

The chain links TRBV2 to TRBJ2-3; D tentatively reads TRBD1 or TRBD2 (5 bases each). Germline V gene sequence: CDR1 SNHLY, CDR2 FYNNEI. Deletions cut 3 bases from V and 1 base from J, with 8 bases between. CDR3 length: 14 residues. CDR3 in DNA: TGTGCCAGCAGTGACGGGGCCCGCACAGATACGCAGTATTTT. Translation: CASSDGARTDTQYF.

The chain carries TRBV2 and TRBJ2-1; 9 positions agree with TRBD2. V gave up 6 bases and J gave up 2 bases; unmatched junction bases: 8. The germline CDR1 and CDR2 sequences are SNHLY and FYNNEI. The CDR3 sequence is 16 residues long. The CDR3 here is CASSGRSGGTYNEQFF. The CDR3 DNA sequence: TGTGCCAGCAGCGGCCGAAGCGGGGGGACCTACAATGAGCAGTTCTTC.